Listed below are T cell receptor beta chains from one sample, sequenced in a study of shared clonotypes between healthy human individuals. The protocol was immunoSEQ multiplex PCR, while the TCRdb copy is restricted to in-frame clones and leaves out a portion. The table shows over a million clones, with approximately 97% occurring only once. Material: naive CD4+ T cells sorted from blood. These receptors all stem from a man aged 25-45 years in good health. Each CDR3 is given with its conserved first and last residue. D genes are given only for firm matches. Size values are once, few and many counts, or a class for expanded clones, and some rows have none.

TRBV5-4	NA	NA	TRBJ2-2	TGTGCCAGCAGCTTGGAGGTCTTCCAGGGCCGCACCGGGGAGCTGTTTTTT	CASSLEVFQGRTGELFF
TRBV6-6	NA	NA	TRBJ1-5	TGTGCCAGCAGTACCGGGACATATCAGCCCCAGCATTTT	CASSTGTYQPQHF
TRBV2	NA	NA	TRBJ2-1	TGTGCCAGCAGCCGGGACGGTAGCTCCTACAATGAGCAGTTCTTC	CASSRDGSSYNEQFF
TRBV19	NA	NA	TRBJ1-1	TGTGCCAGTAGTATAGGAAGGGTAGCTGAAGCTTTCTTT	CASSIGRVAEAFF
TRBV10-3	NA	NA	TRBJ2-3	TGTGCCATCAGTGAGTCAGCAGTGACAGAGGCCACAGATACGCAGTATTTT	CAISESAVTEATDTQYF
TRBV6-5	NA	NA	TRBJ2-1	TGTGCCAGCAGTTACCTTCGCAGGGGATCGGGCAATGAGCAGTTCTTC	CASSYLRRGSGNEQFF
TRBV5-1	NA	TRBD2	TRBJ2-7	TGCGCCAGCAGCTTGGAACCTAGCGGATCCACCTACGAGCAGTACTTC	CASSLEPSGSTYEQYF
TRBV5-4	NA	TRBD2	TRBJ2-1	TGTGCCAGCAGCATGGGACTAGCTGGGGGGGAGCAGTTCTTC	CASSMGLAGGEQFF
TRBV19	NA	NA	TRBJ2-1	TGTGCCAGTAGTCCCCGCAATGTGTACAATGAGCAGTTCTTC	CASSPRNVYNEQFF
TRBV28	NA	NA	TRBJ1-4	TGTGCCAGCTATAGCAGGGATATTTCGACCGGGCATGAAAAACTGTTTTTT	CASYSRDISTGHEKLFF
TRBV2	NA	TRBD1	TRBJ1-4	TGTGCCAGCAGTGGACAGGGGAATGAAAAACTGTTTTTT	CASSGQGNEKLFF
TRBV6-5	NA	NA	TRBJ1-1	TGTGCCAGCAGCCGCGGAGACACTGAAGCTTTCTTT	CASSRGDTEAFF
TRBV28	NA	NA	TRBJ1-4	TGTGCCAGCAGGACCGTCGGCGGAGGGTTGGTACTGTTTTTT	CASRTVGGGLVLFF
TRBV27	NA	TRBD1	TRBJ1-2	TGTGCCAGCAGTCCCCACGGAGGGGGCAACTATGGCTACACCTTC	CASSPHGGGNYGYTF
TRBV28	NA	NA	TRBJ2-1	TGTGCCAGCAGTCCCCCCCTTCGATACAATGAGCAGTTCTTC	CASSPPLRYNEQFF
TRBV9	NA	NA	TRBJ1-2	TGTGCCAGCAGCGTAAACCAGGACCGCGAAGGTGGAGGCTACACCTTC	CASSVNQDREGGGYTF
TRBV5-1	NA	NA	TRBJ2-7	TGCGCCAGCAGCTTGGCGGCGGGGAGCTCCTACGAGCAGTACTTC	CASSLAAGSSYEQYF
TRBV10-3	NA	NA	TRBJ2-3	TGTGCCACCAATACCCCCCCCGGACCGAGAACAGATACGCAGTATTTT	CATNTPPGPRTDTQYF
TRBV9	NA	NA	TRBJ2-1	TGTGCCAGCAGCGTAGGTATAAGCGGAGTCTACAATGAGCAGTTCTTC	CASSVGISGVYNEQFF
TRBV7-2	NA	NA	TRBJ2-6	TGTGCCAGCAGCGACACGGGCTCTGGGGCCAACGTCCTGACTTTC	CASSDTGSGANVLTF
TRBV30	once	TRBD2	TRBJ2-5	TGTGCCTGGAGTATGTCTGCGGGGGTGCTAGAGACCCAGTACTTC	CAWSMSAGVLETQYF
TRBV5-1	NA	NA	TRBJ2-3	TGCGCCAGCAGCTTGAGTCAGGCCACCGGTTCAGATACGCAGTATTTT	CASSLSQATGSDTQYF
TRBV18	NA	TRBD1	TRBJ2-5	TGTGCCAGCTCACCAATTCGACAGGGGGTCCAAGAGACCCAGTACTTC	CASSPIRQGVQETQYF
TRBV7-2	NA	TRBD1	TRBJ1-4	TGTGCCAGCGCCCAGGGGGGTACTAATGAAAAACTGTTTTTT	CASAQGGTNEKLFF
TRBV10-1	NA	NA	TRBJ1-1	TGCGCCAGCAGTGACTATAGGAACACTGAAGCTTTCTTT	CASSDYRNTEAFF
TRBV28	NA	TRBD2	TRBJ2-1	TGTGCCAGCAGTTTATCCATCCGGGAGGCTGAGCAGTTCTTC	CASSLSIREAEQFF
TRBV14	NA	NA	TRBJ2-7	TGTGCCAGCAGCCCAAACCGGGCCCTTGGCTCCGAGCAGTACTTC	CASSPNRALGSEQYF
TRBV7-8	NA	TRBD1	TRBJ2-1	TGTGCCAGCAGCCTCTGGACAGGGACCCGCAATGAGCAGTTCTTC	CASSLWTGTRNEQFF
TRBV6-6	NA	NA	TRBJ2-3	TGTGCCAGCAGTTACGGACAGCGCACAGATACGCAGTATTTT	CASSYGQRTDTQYF
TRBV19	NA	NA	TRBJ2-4	TGTGCCAGTAGTGGCCGGGACCCCCAATCAGTGGACATTCAGTACTTC	CASSGRDPQSVDIQYF
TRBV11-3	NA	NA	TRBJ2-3	TGTGCCAGCAGCTTACACCACACAGATACGCAGTATTTT	CASSLHHTDTQYF
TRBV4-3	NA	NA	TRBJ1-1	TGCGCCAGCAGCCAAGCGAGTGGAGGAGGCAACACTGAAGCTTTCTTT	CASSQASGGGNTEAFF
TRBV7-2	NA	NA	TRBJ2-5	TGTGCCAGCAGCTCCCGCCCTGGGGGCGGGGAGACCCAGTACTTC	CASSSRPGGGETQYF
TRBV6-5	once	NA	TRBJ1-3	TGTGCCAGCAGTCCCCGACAGACTGGAAACACCATATATTTT	CASSPRQTGNTIYF
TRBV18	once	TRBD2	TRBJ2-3	TGTGCCAGCTCGGGGACTACCGCCTTTGCAGATACGCAGTATTTT	CASSGTTAFADTQYF
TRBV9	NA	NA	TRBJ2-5	TGTGCCAGCAGCGTCGTGCCAGGGCGTTACCAAGAGACCCAGTACTTC	CASSVVPGRYQETQYF
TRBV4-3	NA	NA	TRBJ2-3	TGCGCCAGCAGCCGAACCCTAGGCAACAGTATAGGATATACGCAGTATTTT	CASSRTLGNSIGYTQYF
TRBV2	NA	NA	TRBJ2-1	TGTGCCAGCAGGGCTGACAGGAGCTCCTACAATGAGCAGTTCTTC	CASRADRSSYNEQFF
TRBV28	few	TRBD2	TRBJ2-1	TGTGCCAGCAGAATCGGGAGGGTGAATGAGCAGTTCTTC	CASRIGRVNEQFF
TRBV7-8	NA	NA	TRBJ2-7	TGTGCCAGCCACCGACAGGACCTCTCCTACGAGCAGTACTTC	CASHRQDLSYEQYF
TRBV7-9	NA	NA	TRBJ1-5	TGTGCCAGCAGCTTGGGTAACGGCAATCAGCCCCAGCATTTT	CASSLGNGNQPQHF
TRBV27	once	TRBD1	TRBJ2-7	TGTGCCAGCAGTTTTCGGGACAGCTCCTACGAGCAGTACTTC	CASSFRDSSYEQYF
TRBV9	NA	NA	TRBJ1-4	TGTGCCAGCAGCACGGGAGTGAAGGGTGAAAAACTGTTTTTT	CASSTGVKGEKLFF
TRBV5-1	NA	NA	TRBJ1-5	TGCGCCAGCAGGGGGCAGGGACCGGATCAGCCCCAGCATTTT	CASRGQGPDQPQHF
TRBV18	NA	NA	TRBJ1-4	TGTGCCAGCTCGACTCTCAGGGCAACTAATGAAAAACTGTTTTTT	CASSTLRATNEKLFF
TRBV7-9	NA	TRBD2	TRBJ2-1	TGTGCCAGCAGCCGACTAGCGGGTGAAGGCTACAATGAGCAGTTCTTC	CASSRLAGEGYNEQFF
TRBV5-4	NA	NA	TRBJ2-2	TGTGCCAGCAGCTTGGCCCAGGTTACCGGGGAGCTGTTTTTT	CASSLAQVTGELFF